This record covers a single T cell receptor (beta chain). This entry is derived from a study of shared clonotypes between healthy human individuals. With 4 bases removed from V and 3 bases from J, the gap between germline ends came to 9 bases. This CDR3 region has 14 residues. CDR1 is LNHDA and CDR2 is SQIVND in the germline V gene (reference sequence). Generated by immunoSEQ multiplex PCR, the TCRdb table keeps only in-frame clones and is missing some. The sample shows about 1.1 million clones, approximately 80% of them seen only once. Sequenced: memory CD4+ T cells from PBMCs. This sample's subset: CD45RA-negative fraction. This rearrangement joins TRBV19 to TRBJ2-2; D unclear. The clonotype comes from a man aged 18 to 29 in good health. Some clones in this sample may be carry-over from other donors' samples. The CDR3 region has the DNA TGTGCCAGTAGTACCCTCCGGGACACCGGGGAGCTGTTTTTT. Translation: CASSTLRDTGELFF. Full variable domain (remainder filled in from reference TRBV19 and TRBJ2-2): DGGITQSPKYLFRKEGQNVTLSCEQNLNHDAMYWYRQDPGQGLRLIYYSQIVNDFQKGDIAEGYSVSREKKESFPLTVTSAQKNPTAFYLCASSTLRDTGELFFGEGSRLTVL.